These T cell receptor beta chains were read from a single sample in a study of long-term antiretroviral therapy in people with HIV. The repertoire was sequenced with immunoSEQ multiplex PCR; TCRdb's copy has only in-frame clones and lacks some. The sample consists of around 20,000 clones, about 88% of them appearing once. The sample here was unsorted PBMCs, taken 0.9 years after starting antiretroviral therapy. Receptor source: a man in his late teens or twenties with HIV. Each CDR3 is given with its conserved first and last residue. The D gene is left open where the match is weak. Rows give clone size only sometimes, using once, few, many, or a class for an expanded clone.

j_call d_call clone_size v_call cdr3_aa cdr3_nt
TRBJ2-7 . . TRBV28 CASSRPGGRDKSYEQYF TGTGCCAGCTCGAGGCCTGGAGGCCGGGACAAATCCTACGAGCAGTACTTC
TRBJ1-3 TRBD1 . TRBV18 CASSPGTEGNTIYF TGTGCCAGCTCACCCGGGACAGAAGGAAACACCATATATTTT
TRBJ2-4 . . TRBV23-1 CASGPPGEGGNIQYF TGCGCCAGCGGGCCTCCGGGGGAAGGGGGAAACATTCAGTACTTC
TRBJ2-7 . . TRBV7-9 CASSSVLFSYEQYF TGTGCCAGCAGCTCCGTCCTCTTTTCCTACGAGCAGTACTTC
TRBJ2-3 . . TRBV5-4 CASSPPGQRSTDTQYF TGTGCCAGCAGCCCACCGGGACAACGAAGCACAGATACGCAGTATTTT
TRBJ1-4 . . TRBV4-1 CASSQLYPLTTNEKLFF TGCGCCAGCAGCCAATTATACCCACTAACTACTAATGAAAAACTGTTTTTT
TRBJ2-2 TRBD1 . TRBV5-1 CASFRDRGRSGELFF TGCGCCAGCTTTCGGGACAGGGGGCGTAGCGGGGAGCTGTTTTTT
TRBJ1-5 . . TRBV14 CASSQSGDDQPQHF TGTGCCAGCAGCCAATCAGGGGATGATCAGCCCCAGCATTTT
TRBJ1-2 TRBD1 . TRBV5-4 CASSLEAGGGYTF TGTGCCAGCAGCTTGGAGGCAGGGGGCGGCTACACCTTC
TRBJ1-1 TRBD1 . TRBV7-9 CASSSEQGASHTEAFF TGTGCCAGCAGCTCCGAACAGGGGGCGTCTCACACTGAAGCTTTCTTT
TRBJ1-4 TRBD1 . TRBV5-6 CASSQTGGPLKLFF TGTGCCAGCAGCCAGACAGGGGGCCCACTCAAACTGTTTTTT
TRBJ2-5 TRBD1 . TRBV19 CASSTTSDRGGETQYF TGTGCCAGTAGTACCACTTCGGACAGGGGAGGAGAGACCCAGTACTTC
TRBJ1-2 TRBD1 few TRBV4-2 CASYGTRGQSDYGYTF TGTGCCAGCTATGGCACAAGGGGGCAGTCGGACTATGGCTACACCTTC
TRBJ1-1 . medium-sized TRBV28 CASSWGVLGTEAFF TGTGCCAGCAGTTGGGGGGTTCTCGGGACTGAAGCTTTCTTT
TRBJ2-1 TRBD2 . TRBV4-2 CAAGGLGNNEQFF TGTGCCGCGGGGGGCCTGGGGAATAATGAGCAGTTCTTC
TRBJ2-2 . few TRBV19 CASSEHYTGELFF TGTGCCAGTAGTGAGCATTACACCGGGGAGCTGTTTTTT
TRBJ2-1 TRBD1 . TRBV28 CAITQGARDEQFF TGTGCCATTACCCAGGGGGCCCGGGATGAGCAGTTCTTC
TRBJ1-4 TRBD1 . TRBV9 CASSDGQGAGEKLFF TGTGCCAGCAGCGATGGACAGGGGGCAGGGGAAAAACTGTTTTTT
TRBJ1-1 . . TRBV5-1 CASSLGTTTEAFF TGCGCCAGCAGCTTGGGCACCACCACTGAAGCTTTCTTT
TRBJ2-5 TRBD1 few TRBV5-4 CASSWGQTQETQYF TGTGCCAGCAGCTGGGGACAGACACAAGAGACCCAGTACTTC